The 10 T cell receptor beta chains in this list originate from one sample, sequenced in a study of neurological immune-mediated disorders. TCRdb re-derived calls from the 5' RACE reads in MiXCR, one entry per CDR3 protein. The data contain about 70,000 distinct CDR3 sequences, 3% to 4% of them singletons. Sequences were obtained from PBMCs. The receptors shown here come from a woman aged 45-65 years with multiple sclerosis.

This clonotype was recorded at least ten times. The CDR3 here is CSASPSQETQYF. DNA of the CDR3: TGCAGTGCTAGTCCTAGCCAAGAGACCCAGTACTTC. This chain uses TRBV20-1 with TRBJ2-5; D gene ambiguous. CDR1 is DFQATT and CDR2 is SNEGSKA in the germline V gene (reference sequence). The V gene lost 3 bases and the J gene lost 1 base, with 6 bases spanning the gap. This CDR3 is built from 12 residues.

There are a few counts of this clonotype. This chain connects TRBV5-8 to TRBJ2-7; TRBD2 might be the D (6 bases). Trimming took 5 bases from V and 3 from J, leaving 21 bases between them. CDR1 is SGHTS and CDR2 is YDEGEE in the germline V gene. The CDR3 is made up of 16 amino acids. CDR3 sequence reads: CASSYEGMGLYYEQYV. The CDR3 DNA follows: TGTGCCAGCAGTTACGAAGGAATGGGACTCTACTACGAGCAGTACGTC.

This clonotype was seen at least ten times. The chain is built from TRBV4-2 and TRBJ2-7; perhaps TRBD1 as D (6 bases). The CDR3 contains 14 residues. The V end lost 0 bases, the J end lost 5 bases, and 11 bases lay between the germline ends. Germline CDR1 and CDR2: LGHNA and YNFKEQ. CDR3 bases: TGTGCCAGCAGCCAAGAACCAGGGGCCCACGAGCAGTACGTC. It is translated as CASSQEPGAHEQYV.

This clonotype came up many times. The chain joins TRBV6-2 or TRBV6-3 to TRBJ2-5; D is possibly TRBD1 or TRBD2 (5 bases each). Germline V gene data show CDR1 as MNHEY and CDR2 as SVGEGT. There are 13 residues in the CDR3. Trimming cost V 8 bases and J 1 base, with 11 bases left between them. As DNA, the CDR3 is TGTGCCAGCGGGCTGGGGACCCAAGAGACCCAGTACTTC. This sequence encodes CASGLGTQETQYF.

The table lists this clonotype with a few counts. The V and J genes are TRBV28 and TRBJ2-1, with 8 bases identical to TRBD1. The CDR3 extends over 16 amino acids. Germline V gene sequence: CDR1 MDHEN, CDR2 SYDVKM. Trimming removed 4 bases from V and 4 bases from J; junction bases left unmatched: 9. CDR3 DNA sequence: TGTGCCAGCAGTTCGCCGGGGGACAGGCAATACAATGAGCAGTTCTTC. Translating gives CASSSPGDRQYNEQFF. Variable domain in full (rest from reference TRBV28 and TRBJ2-1): DVKVTQSSRYLVKRTGEKVFLECVQDMDHENMFWYRQDPGLGLRLIYFSYDVKMKEKGDIPEGYSVSREKKERFSLILESASTNQTSMYLCASSSPGDRQYNEQFFGPGTRLTVL.

This clonotype was found many times. CDR3 residues: CSAIRGTNTEAFF. In DNA form, the CDR3 reads TGCAGTGCGATCAGGGGGACGAACACTGAAGCTTTCTTT. The V call is TRBV20-1, the J call TRBJ1-1; 7 bases fit TRBD1. Germline trimming cut 6 bases from V and 1 base from J; bases unmatched to any gene: 5. Germline assignment: CDR1 DFQATT and CDR2 SNEGSKA (reference sequence). This CDR3 has 13 residues.

This clonotype has at least ten counts. The chain links TRBV5-1 to TRBJ2-3; 7 bases agree with TRBD1. V gave up 0 bases and J gave up 5 bases; unmatched junction bases: 3. Germline-derived CDR1 and CDR2 are SGHRS and YFSETQ. The CDR3 has 14 residues. The CDR3 DNA is TGCGCCAGCAGCTTGGGACAGGGAGTAGATACGCAGTATTTT. Amino acid sequence: CASSLGQGVDTQYF.

This clonotype was seen at least ten times. The chain uses TRBV12-3 or TRBV12-4 and TRBJ1-1; the D gene is possibly TRBD1 (5 bases). Trimming removed 6 bases from V and 5 bases from J, with 19 bases in between. CDR3 size: 15 residues. Written as DNA, the CDR3 is TGTGCCAGCAGGGGCTGGGAGGTTGAGGGGACTGAAGCTTTCTTT. Amino acids: CASRGWEVEGTEAFF.

This clonotype was counted ten times or more. This chain joins TRBV20-1 and TRBJ2-5, with 9 bases fitting TRBD2. This CDR3 contains 15 residues. In germline, CDR1 is DFQATT, CDR2 SNEGSKA (reference sequence). Trimming took 0 bases from V and 1 from J; bases not matched to a gene: 3. This CDR3 reads CSARDGAGGQETQYF. The CDR3, as DNA: TGCAGTGCTAGAGACGGAGCGGGAGGCCAAGAGACCCAGTACTTC.

This clonotype appeared many times. The chain recombines TRBV6-1 with TRBJ2-3; perhaps TRBD2 as D (5 bases). V was pared by 2 bases and J by 0 bases, with 12 bases between. CDR3 length equals 16 residues. CDR1 is MNHNS, CDR2 SASEGT, per germline. In nucleotides, the CDR3 is TGTGCCAGCAGTGAACAGCGGCTGACCAGCACAGATACGCAGTATTTT. The encoded protein is CASSEQRLTSTDTQYF.